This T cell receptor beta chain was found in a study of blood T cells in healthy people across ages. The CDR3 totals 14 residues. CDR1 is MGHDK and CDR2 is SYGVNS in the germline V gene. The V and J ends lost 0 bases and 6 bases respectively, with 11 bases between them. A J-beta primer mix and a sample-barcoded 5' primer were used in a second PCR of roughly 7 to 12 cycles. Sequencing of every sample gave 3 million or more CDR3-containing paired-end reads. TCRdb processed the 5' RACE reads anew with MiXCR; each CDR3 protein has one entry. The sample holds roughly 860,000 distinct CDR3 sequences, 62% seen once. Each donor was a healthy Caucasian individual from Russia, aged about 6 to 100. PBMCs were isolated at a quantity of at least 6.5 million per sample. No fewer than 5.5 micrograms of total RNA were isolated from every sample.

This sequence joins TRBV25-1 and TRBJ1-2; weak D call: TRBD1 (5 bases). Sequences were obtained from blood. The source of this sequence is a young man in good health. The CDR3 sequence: CASSEYGGTDGYTF. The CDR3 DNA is TGTGCCAGCAGTGAATATGGGGGGACGGATGGCTACACCTTC.